The 23 T cell receptor beta chains below were found in one sample sequenced in a study of CD8+CD57+ T cells in acquired aplastic anemia (dated by TCRdb to the late 2010s). Sequencer: Illumina HiSeq 2000. Genomic DNA served as template for TCR beta VDJ combination and CDR3 sequence profiling. The public reads were reprocessed in TCRdb via fastp at Q25 and MiXCR, keeping in-frame beta chains. Here each entry gathers all rows of one CDR3 protein and keeps the most common genes and DNA. This sample holds about 190,000 distinct CDR3 sequences; around 59% were observed only once. The ten largest clones add up to roughly 15% of the sample. The sample taken for sequencing was sorted CD4+, CD8+, or CD8+CD57+ T cells (not recorded which) from PBMCs. These receptor sequences come from a human donor in good health, serving as a control.

Points on this clonotype: The conserved closing phenylalanine or tryptophan is absent in this CDR3, likely reflecting a read error. This sequence joins TRBV20-1 and TRBJ2-7; 8 bases fit TRBD2. The CDR3 has 14 residues. Trimming cost V 3 bases and J 5 bases; bases outside gene matches: 9. Germline CDR1 and CDR2: DFQATT and SNEGSKA (reference sequence). In nucleotides, the CDR3 is TGCAGTGCTAGTACAGCGGGAGTAGTGAACGAGCAGTACCTC. Protein sequence: CSASTAGVVNEQYL.

The chain is built from TRBV7-9 and TRBJ2-1; TRBD1 matches at 11 bases. CDR1 is SEHNR and CDR2 is FQNEAQ in the germline V gene (reference sequence). This CDR3 is 16 amino acids long. The J segment lost 6 bases and the V segment lost 3 bases, leaving 7 bases of the junction unmatched. The CDR3: CASSFVFGTGGNEQFF. CDR3 sequence (DNA): TGTGCCAGCAGCTTCGTCTTTGGGACAGGGGGCAATGAGCAGTTCTTC.

This clonotype was counted only a few times. The chain combines TRBV30 with TRBJ1-1, with unresolved D. The V end lost 5 bases, the J end lost 0 bases, and 10 bases lay between the germline ends. Germline loops: CDR1 GTSNPN, CDR2 SVGIG (reference sequence). The CDR3 is made up of 13 amino acids. The CDR3: CAWAEQVNTEAFF. CDR3 DNA sequence: TGTGCCTGGGCCGAGCAGGTGAACACTGAAGCTTTCTTT.

This clonotype was observed at least ten times. The chain recombines TRBV19 with TRBJ2-2, with 11 positions matching TRBD2. Looked up from germline, CDR1 is LNHDA and CDR2 is SQIVND (reference sequence). Unmatched junction bases numbered 7, after V lost 2 bases and J lost 2 bases. This CDR3 has 18 residues. CDR3 coding DNA: TGTGCCAGTAGTATACGGGCTAGCGGGGGGTCTAACACCGGGGAGCTGTTTTTT. Translating it yields CASSIRASGGSNTGELFF.

With regard to this clonotype: A much larger clone lies one base from this, so it may be a read error. This chain uses TRBV12-3 or TRBV12-4 with TRBJ1-3; D call uncertain. CDR3 length: 15 amino acids. CDR3 loop: CASSFRVGSRNTIYF. In nucleotides, the CDR3 is TGTGCCAGCAGTTTTAGGGTAGGCTCTAGAAACACCATATATTTT.

This clonotype was counted at least ten times. The V call is TRBV20-1, the J call TRBJ2-7; 8 nucleotides align to TRBD2. Germline V gives CDR1 DFQATT, CDR2 SNEGSKA (reference sequence). J lost 3 bases, V lost 2 bases, and 3 bases had no gene match. This CDR3 has 13 amino acids. The CDR3 loop is CSARPTSGYEQYF. The CDR3, as DNA: TGCAGTGCTAGACCAACTAGCGGCTACGAGCAGTACTTC.

Many counts were recorded for this clonotype. This sequence joins TRBV12-3 or TRBV12-4 and TRBJ1-5, with 8 bases matching TRBD1. There are 15 residues in the CDR3. V was clipped by 1 base and J by 3 bases; unmatched bases: 2. The CDR3 spells CASSLGTGFNQPQHF. The DNA of the CDR3 is TGTGCCAGCAGTTTAGGGACAGGGTTCAATCAGCCCCAGCATTTT.

This clonotype has a count of ten or more. V is TRBV7-6 and J is TRBJ2-5; D is uncertain. The CDR3 has 12 amino acids. V dropped 6 bases and J dropped 2 bases, with 7 bases sitting between them. Germline V gives CDR1 SGHVS, CDR2 FNYEAQ. The CDR3, as DNA: TGTGCCAGCAGTTCCATTCAAGAGACCCAGTACTTC. This gives the protein CASSSIQETQYF.

The chain has TRBV3-1 and TRBJ1-2, with D unresolved. V was shortened by 6 bases and J by 6 bases, with 11 bases between the two germline ends. The CDR3 covers 12 residues. In germline, CDR1 is LGHDT, CDR2 YNNKEL (reference sequence). The CDR3 protein is CASRDLGDGYTF. The CDR3 DNA reads TGTGCCAGCAGGGATTTAGGCGATGGCTACACCTTC.

The rearrangement joins TRBV20-1 to TRBJ2-7; 7 bases match TRBD1. Losses at the gene ends were 6 bases for V and 4 bases for J; bases not matched to a gene: 12. Germline V gene lookup returns CDR1 DFQATT and CDR2 SNEGSKA (reference sequence). The CDR3 spans 14 residues. CDR3 DNA sequence: TGCAGTGCCACGACAGGGAACGATGATTACGAGCAGTACTTC. Its protein product is CSATTGNDDYEQYF.

V gene TRBV7-2 combines with J gene TRBJ2-1, with 9 bases identical to TRBD1. Germline V gives CDR1 SGHTA, CDR2 FQGNSA. The CDR3 runs to 13 residues. The J segment lost 9 bases and the V segment lost 3 bases, leaving 3 bases of the junction unmatched. The CDR3, as DNA: TGTGCCAGCAGCTTGGACAGGGGTGGTGAGCAGTTCTTC. It translates to CASSLDRGGEQFF. The whole variable domain, filled in from reference TRBV7-2 and TRBJ2-1, reads GAGVSQSPSNKVTEKGKDVELRCDPISGHTALYWYRQSLGQGLEFLIYFQGNSAPDKSGLPSDRFSAERTGGSVSTLTIQRTQQEDSAVYLCASSLDRGGEQFFGPGTRLTVL.

The rearrangement uses TRBV19 and TRBJ1-2; tentatively, D is TRBD1 (6 bases). The V end was cut by 1 base, the J end by 7 bases, with 22 bases between. The CDR3 covers 17 residues. The V gene's germline CDR1 is LNHDA and CDR2 SQIVND (reference sequence). The DNA of the CDR3 is TGTGCCAGTAGTATAGTAGGGCAGGGGAAGGTTTCTTCTGGCTACACCTTC. It encodes CASSIVGQGKVSSGYTF.

The rearrangement joins TRBV29-1 to TRBJ2-7; TRBD1 matches 7 bases. This CDR3 is 12 amino acids long. The V segment lost 7 bases and the J segment 2 bases; nucleotides outside the gene matches: 5. The germline gives CDR1 SQVTM, CDR2 ANQGSEA. The CDR3 reads CSAWDRPYEQYF. CDR3 in DNA: TGCAGCGCGTGGGACAGACCCTACGAGCAGTACTTC.

J is TRBJ2-1 and V is TRBV10-3, with TRBD1 matching 7 bases. V was clipped by 0 bases and J by 0 bases; unmatched bases: 2. The CDR3 has 16 amino acids. CDR1 ENHRY and CDR2 SYGVKD come from the germline V gene. Here the CDR3 DNA reads TGTGCCATCAGTGAGTCAGGGGGCTACTCCTACAATGAGCAGTTCTTC. Encoded protein: CAISESGGYSYNEQFF.

This clonotype was detected many times. CDR3: CASSFPHKAYEQYF. The CDR3 nucleotides are TGTGCCAGCAGCTTTCCCCACAAAGCCTACGAGCAGTACTTC. The chain uses TRBV7-2 and TRBJ2-7; D unresolved. The CDR3 totals 14 residues. The V end lost 3 bases, the J end lost 2 bases, and 11 bases lay between the germline ends. Germline V gene lookup returns CDR1 SGHTA and CDR2 FQGNSA.

The chain combines TRBV10-2 with TRBJ2-7; 10 nucleotides match TRBD1. The germline gives CDR1 WSHSY, CDR2 SAAADI. Losses at the gene ends were 8 bases for V and 6 bases for J; bases not matched to a gene: 10. There are 14 residues in the CDR3. CDR3: CASVSGTGALEQYF. The CDR3 DNA follows: TGCGCCAGCGTATCCGGGACAGGGGCCCTCGAGCAGTACTTC.

This clonotype was detected many times. This chain joins TRBV5-1 and TRBJ1-2, with D possibly matching TRBD1 (5 bases). The CDR3 is 13 amino acids. From germline, CDR1 is SGHRS and CDR2 YFSETQ. With 4 bases removed from V and 3 bases from J, the gap between germline ends came to 10 bases. CDR3 residues: CASSQQGDYGYTF. The CDR3 DNA follows: TGCGCCAGCAGCCAACAAGGGGACTATGGCTACACCTTC. Complete variable domain (other parts from reference TRBV5-1 and TRBJ1-2): KAGVTQTPRYLIKTRGQQVTLSCSPISGHRSVSWYQQTPGQGLQFLFEYFSETQRNKGNFPGRFSGRQFSNSRSEMNVSTLELGDSALYLCASSQQGDYGYTFGSGTRLTVV.

This clonotype showed up just a few times. A much larger clonotype is one base distant, so this may be a read error. The genes are TRBV24-1 and TRBJ1-4, with D perhaps matching TRBD1 (5 bases). V lost 5 bases and J lost 12, with 21 bases in between. The CDR3 has 15 residues. The germline V gene encodes CDR1 KGHDR and CDR2 SFDVKD. The CDR3 is CATSAGLTLGEELFF. The CDR3 coding sequence is TGTGCCACCAGTGCAGGTCTCACATTAGGGGAAGAACTGTTTTTT.

This rearrangement joins TRBV29-1 to TRBJ2-1, with TRBD2 as a possible D gene (5 bases). This CDR3 is 17 amino acids long. V gave up 5 bases and J gave up 0 bases, with 20 bases separating them. The germline CDR1 and CDR2 sequences are SQVTM and ANQGSEA. The CDR3, as DNA: TGCAGCGTTACCACAACCAGCGGACGTGTCTCCTACAATGAGCAGTTCTTC. The encoded protein is CSVTTTSGRVSYNEQFF.

The chain links TRBV7-9 to TRBJ1-4; TRBD1 aligns across 9 bases. Germline loops: CDR1 SEHNR, CDR2 FQNEAQ (reference sequence). The CDR3 is made up of 14 amino acids. The trim removed 5 bases at V and 13 bases at J, leaving 11 bases unmatched. The CDR3 loop is CASSPKTGGKRLFF. As DNA, the CDR3 is TGTGCCAGCAGCCCAAAGACAGGGGGAAAACGACTGTTTTTT.

There are a few counts of this clonotype. This chain uses TRBV7-6 with TRBJ1-6; D perhaps matches TRBD1 (6 bases). This CDR3 is built from 14 residues. The germline CDR1 and CDR2 sequences are SGHVS and FNYEAQ. The germline V and J ends were trimmed by 4 bases and 9 bases, with 13 bases remaining between them. This chain's CDR3 is CASSSDRLLSPLHF. DNA of the CDR3: TGTGCCAGCAGCTCGGACAGATTACTTTCACCCCTCCACTTT.

CDR3 residues: CASSLGAGNNEQFF. DNA for the CDR3: TGTGCCAGCAGCTTAGGGGCAGGGAACAATGAGCAGTTCTTC. V is TRBV7-6 and J is TRBJ2-1; D possibly corresponds to TRBD1 (5 bases). V lost 1 base and J lost 5, with 9 bases in between. This CDR3 comprises 14 residues. Germline values: CDR1 SGHVS, CDR2 FNYEAQ.

This clonotype has at least ten counts. The chain is built from TRBV28 and TRBJ1-1, with D possibly matching TRBD1 (5 bases). Trimming took 1 base from V and 2 from J, leaving 11 bases between them. The CDR3 loop spans 15 amino acids. CDR1 is MDHEN, CDR2 SYDVKM, per germline. The CDR3 coding sequence is TGTGCCAGCAGTTTATTGGCAGGGTTCAACACTGAAGCTTTCTTT. Amino acid sequence: CASSLLAGFNTEAFF.